This TCR beta chain was captured in a study of cytomegalovirus exposure and HLA in healthy donors. Germline-derived CDR1 and CDR2 are MNHEY and SMNVEV (reference sequence). Trimming pared 3 bases from V and 10 bases from J, leaving 21 bases between. The CDR3 totals 15 residues. Use of 60 Vbeta and 13 Jbeta primers characterized the PCR. Assay: immunoSEQ multiplex PCR; the TCRdb copy retains only in-frame clones and omits some. The repertoire holds 100,000 or so clones, about 80% seen once, with around 5% in the top ten. Study-level points and caveats: Excluded: some indistinguishable V segments such as TRBV6-2 and TRBV6-3. A later analysis linked a missense variant in DCLRE1C to the trimming of TCR beta V and J genes. Later work associated 16,951 TCR beta sequences with HLA alleles at 0.05 false discovery rate.

Details on this clone: Its antigen is not known.

The sequence was collected from a female donor in good health and CMV-seropositive. The rearrangement links TRBV27 to TRBJ1-1; tentative D call: TRBD1 (6 bases). The sample consisted of PBMCs. As DNA, the CDR3 is TGTGCCAGCAGTTTGGACCCTCAGGGGAGGGCGGGAGCTTTCTTT. Translation gives CASSLDPQGRAGAFF.